This T cell receptor beta chain was sequenced for a study of graft-versus-host responses after intestinal transplantation. Here immunoSEQ multiplex PCR was the method, and the copy in TCRdb shows in-frame clones only, minus some. Here the sample spans about 38,000 clones, 80% to 85% being singletons. The material sequenced was PBMCs, taken more than 950 days after transplant. This sequence was found in a human patient who received an intestinal transplant, so some T cells may come from the graft donor.

CDR3 DNA sequence: TGTGCCAGCAGAAACGTGGGGACAGCCGTATACAATGAGCAGTTCTTC. Translating gives CASRNVGTAVYNEQFF. The chain carries TRBV27 and TRBJ2-1; 7 nucleotides align to TRBD1. Trimming removed 6 bases from V and 4 bases from J; junction bases left unmatched: 12. The CDR3 has 16 residues. Germline values: CDR1 MNHEY, CDR2 SMNVEV (reference sequence).